This TCR beta chain was obtained from a study of T cell changes during pregnancy in multiple sclerosis. Data came from immunoSEQ multiplex PCR; TCRdb stores just in-frame clones and leaves some out. The sample includes some 40,000 clones, about 94% of them seen just once. Trimming took 6 bases from V and 2 from J; bases not matched to a gene: 12. Germline V gene sequence: CDR1 KGHSH, CDR2 LQKENI. This CDR3 comprises 17 residues. The rearrangement joins TRBV18 to TRBJ2-3; 9 bases are shared with TRBD2. The origin of this receptor is a female donor with multiple sclerosis, enrolled in a pregnancy study. Sequences were derived from CD4+ T cells from peripheral blood mononuclear cells, sampled in the second trimester of pregnancy. In DNA form, the CDR3 reads TGTGCCAGCTCCCCTACCCGGCTAGCGGGGCCCACAGATACGCAGTATTTT. This codes for CASSPTRLAGPTDTQYF.